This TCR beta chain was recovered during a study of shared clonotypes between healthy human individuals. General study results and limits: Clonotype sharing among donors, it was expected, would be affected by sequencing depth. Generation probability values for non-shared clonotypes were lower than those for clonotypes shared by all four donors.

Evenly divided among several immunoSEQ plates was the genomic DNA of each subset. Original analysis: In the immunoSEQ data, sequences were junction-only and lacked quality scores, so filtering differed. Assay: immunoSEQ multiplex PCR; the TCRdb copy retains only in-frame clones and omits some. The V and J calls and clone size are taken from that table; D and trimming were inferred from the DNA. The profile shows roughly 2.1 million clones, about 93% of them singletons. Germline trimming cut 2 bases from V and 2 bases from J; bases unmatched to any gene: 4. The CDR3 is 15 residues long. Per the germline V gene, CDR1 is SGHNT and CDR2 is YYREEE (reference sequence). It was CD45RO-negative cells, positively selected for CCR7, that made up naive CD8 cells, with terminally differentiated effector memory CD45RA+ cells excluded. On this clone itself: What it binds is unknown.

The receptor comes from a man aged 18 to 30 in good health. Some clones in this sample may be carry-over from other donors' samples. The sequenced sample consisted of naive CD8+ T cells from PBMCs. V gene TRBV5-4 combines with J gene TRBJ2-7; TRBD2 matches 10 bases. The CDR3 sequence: CASSFGLAETYEQYF. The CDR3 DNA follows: TGTGCCAGCAGCTTTGGACTAGCGGAGACCTACGAGCAGTACTTC.